This T cell receptor beta chain was captured in a study of cytomegalovirus exposure and HLA in healthy donors. Study summary: HLA-typed donors were the source of around 80 million unique TCRs, which an early data release held.

The V and J ends lost 3 bases and 5 bases respectively, with 10 bases between them. Germline V gene sequence: CDR1 SGHTA, CDR2 FQGNSA. This CDR3 comprises 14 residues. As for this clone: Its antigen is undetermined.

This PCR relied on a set of 60 Vbeta primers and 13 Jbeta primers. Generated by immunoSEQ multiplex PCR, the TCRdb table keeps only in-frame clones and is missing some. The sample has 100,000 to 150,000 clones; the top ten hold roughly 1.7%. Study-level points and caveats: Most TCR sequences proved rare, with some public TCRs found in many donors.

This chain uses TRBV7-2 with TRBJ1-4; no clear D. This TCR was recovered from a woman between 35 and 50 years old in good health and CMV-seropositive. What was sequenced was PBMCs. The CDR3 DNA sequence: TGTGCCAGCAGCTTGGAGGGATTCAATGAAAAACTGTTTTTT. This encodes CASSLEGFNEKLFF.